These 5 T cell receptor beta chains came from one sample sequenced in a study of T cells in Graves' hyperthyroidism and ophthalmopathy. TCR beta CDR3 sequences were amplified from RNA transcripts. HTBI primers were employed in a first-round RT-PCR of the TCR CDR3. Each CDR3 protein gets one entry after TCRdb re-called the multiplex PCR reads with MiXCR. The table has 300,000 to 450,000 distinct CDR3 sequences, less than 20% seen once. The sequencing input was blood. Receptors were obtained from a man younger than 30 with Graves' ophthalmopathy.

This clonotype was detected a few times. This rearrangement joins TRBV25-1 to TRBJ2-2, with 9 bases lining up with TRBD1. The CDR3 is 14 amino acids. V gave up 8 bases and J gave up 7 bases; unmatched junction bases: 8. CDR1 is MGHDK and CDR2 is SYGVNS in the germline V gene. The CDR3 region is CASQGQGTIGELFF. The CDR3 region has the DNA TGTGCCAGCCAGGGACAGGGAACAATCGGGGAGCTGTTTTTT.

This clonotype was found many times. This chain connects TRBV7-9 to TRBJ1-6; the D gene is possibly TRBD1 (6 bases). Germline loops: CDR1 SEHNR, CDR2 FQNEAQ (reference sequence). This CDR3 region has 14 residues. V dropped 5 bases and J dropped 7 bases, with 12 bases sitting between them. CDR3 nucleotides: TGTGCCAGCAGCCTACAGGGTTTCAATTCACCCCTCCACTTT. Translation: CASSLQGFNSPLHF.

This clonotype was observed a handful of times. The chain carries TRBV10-3 and TRBJ2-1, with D possibly TRBD2 on 5 matching bases. The CDR3 sequence is 14 residues long. V shed 6 bases and J shed 8 bases, with 17 bases lying between them. The germline V gene has CDR1 ENHRY and CDR2 SYGVKD. Here the CDR3 DNA reads TGTGCCATCAGGATCGCCCTCTTTAGCGATGAGCAGTTCTTC. It is translated as CAIRIALFSDEQFF.

This clonotype was seen repeatedly, ten times or more. The rearrangement joins TRBV5-1 to TRBJ1-1; possible D gene TRBD1, 5 bases. The CDR3 has 15 amino acids. Germline V CDR1 and CDR2: SGHRS, YFSETQ. V lost 2 bases and J 1 base, leaving 12 bases between the germline ends. CDR3 nucleotide sequence: TGCGCCAGCAGCTTAAGGCCAGGACAGAACACTGAAGCTTTCTTT. Amino acids: CASSLRPGQNTEAFF.

This clonotype was detected many times. The chain has TRBV29-1 and TRBJ2-3, with 8 bases matching TRBD1. Germline-derived CDR1 and CDR2 are SQVTM and ANQGSEA. The CDR3 loop spans 13 amino acids. Trimming took 3 bases from V and 6 from J; bases not matched to a gene: 5. CDR3 sequence reads: CSVDQGATDTQYF. The CDR3 DNA is TGCAGCGTTGACCAGGGGGCGACGGATACGCAGTATTTT.